Presented here are 29 T cell receptor beta chains from one specimen sequenced in a study of blood T cell repertoires in COVID-19. The assay was immunoSEQ multiplex PCR, and TCRdb's table has in-frame clones only and misses some. Found here are roughly 220,000 clones, roughly nine tenths of them singletons; the top ten hold approximately 3.8%. The source material was PBMCs or T cells enriched from blood (not recorded which). The receptors come from a woman between 18 and 30 years old in a cohort exposed to, infected with or recovered from COVID-19 (not recorded which).

The V and J genes are TRBV7-8 and TRBJ1-5, with D perhaps matching TRBD1 (5 bases). CDR1 is SGHVS, CDR2 FQNEAQ, per germline. The length of the CDR3 is 18 residues. The germline V and J ends were trimmed by 5 bases and 0 bases, with 20 bases remaining between them. The CDR3 loop is CASSRGTGNSYSNQPQHF. The CDR3 nucleotides are TGTGCCAGCAGCCGAGGGACGGGAAATTCCTATAGCAATCAGCCCCAGCATTTT. The variable domain in full, completed from reference TRBV7-8 and TRBJ1-5, reads GAGVSQSPRYKVAKRGQDVALRCDPISGHVSLFWYQQALGQGPEFLTYFQNEAQLDKSGLPSDRFFAERPEGSVSTLKIQRTQQEDSAVYLCASSRGTGNSYSNQPQHFGDGTRLSIL.

This clone was seen only once. The chain joins TRBV27 to TRBJ1-2; D unclear. The germline V gene encodes CDR1 MNHEY and CDR2 SMNVEV (reference sequence). V was shortened by 2 bases and J by 4 bases, with 8 bases between the two germline ends. This CDR3 comprises 13 residues. This chain's CDR3 is CASSLNPSYGYTF. CDR3 sequence (DNA): TGTGCCAGCAGTTTAAACCCGAGCTATGGCTACACCTTC.

V is TRBV12-3 or TRBV12-4 and J is TRBJ1-1; D gene unclear. Trimming took off 5 bases at V and 10 bases at J, with 14 bases between the two ends. This CDR3 contains 12 residues. CDR3 sequence: CASSPDSMGAFF. The CDR3, as DNA: TGTGCCAGCAGTCCTGACTCGATGGGAGCTTTCTTT.

The count of this clone is one. CDR3 nucleotides: TGTGCCAGCAGCTCTCTTAGATCCCGCTCCTACGAGCAGTACTTC. Translated: CASSSLRSRSYEQYF. The chain couples TRBV11-2 to TRBJ2-7; the D is unclear. Trimming left V 4 bases short and J 0 bases short, with 13 bases between. Looked up from germline, CDR1 is SGHAT and CDR2 is FQNNGV. The CDR3 has 15 residues.

The genes are TRBV9 and TRBJ2-1, with 8 nucleotides matching TRBD2. V dropped 2 bases and J dropped 8; count of bases not matched to a gene: 9. CDR3 length: 15 residues. Germline V lookup: CDR1 SGDLS, CDR2 YYNGEE. The CDR3 nucleotides read TGTGCCAGCAGCGTCGGTCTAGCGGGTGGCCATGAGCAGTTCTTC. Translating gives CASSVGLAGGHEQFF. Supplemented by reference TRBV9 and TRBJ2-1, the full variable domain reads DSGVTQTPKHLITATGQRVTLRCSPRSGDLSVYWYQQSLDQGLQFLIQYYNGEERAKGNILERFSAQQFPDLHSELNLSSLELGDSALYFCASSVGLAGGHEQFFGPGTRLTVL.

The gene calls are TRBV27 and TRBJ2-2; TRBD1 might be the D (5 bases). V lost 7 bases and J 2 bases, leaving 11 bases between the germline ends. Germline V CDR1 and CDR2: MNHEY, SMNVEV (reference sequence). This CDR3 spans 14 amino acids. CDR3 in amino acids: CASISDRNTGELFF. CDR3 nucleotide sequence: TGTGCCAGCATCTCCGACAGAAACACCGGGGAGCTGTTTTTT.

This clone was seen only once. V usage is TRBV4-1 and J usage is TRBJ1-6; D gene unclear. Germline V CDR1 and CDR2: MGHRA, YSYEKL. Trimming stripped 1 base from V and 7 bases from J, with 17 bases between. The CDR3 runs 17 residues. Here the CDR3 reads CASSQGRAREQNSPLHF. The CDR3 DNA follows: TGCGCCAGCAGCCAAGGCCGCGCTAGGGAGCAGAATTCACCCCTCCACTTT.

V usage is TRBV2 and J usage is TRBJ2-1; TRBD2 might be the D (7 bases). The germline CDR1 and CDR2 sequences are SNHLY and FYNNEI. The V gene lost 3 bases and the J gene lost 4 bases, with 13 bases spanning the gap. The CDR3 is 15 residues long. The CDR3 loop reads CASSETGGMYNEQFF. In nucleotides, the CDR3 is TGTGCCAGCAGTGAGACGGGGGGCATGTACAATGAGCAGTTCTTC.

This rearrangement joins TRBV5-1 to TRBJ1-6, with 8 positions matching TRBD1. This CDR3 has 15 residues. V lost 4 bases, J lost 8 bases, and 8 bases stayed unmatched. The germline gives CDR1 SGHRS, CDR2 YFSETQ. CDR3 sequence (DNA): TGCGCCAGCAGCCTTCAAGACAGGGGCGATTCACCCCTCCACTTT. Protein product: CASSLQDRGDSPLHF.

The chain links TRBV9 to TRBJ2-2; D is unresolved. Germline CDR1 and CDR2: SGDLS and YYNGEE. Trimming took off 5 bases at V and 0 bases at J, with 11 bases between the two ends. The CDR3 extends over 15 amino acids. The chain's CDR3 is CASSLTRTNTGELFF. As DNA, the CDR3 is TGTGCCAGCAGTCTGACGAGGACGAACACCGGGGAGCTGTTTTTT.

This clone was picked up a small number of times. This sequence joins TRBV7-3 and TRBJ2-2; tentatively, D is TRBD2 (5 bases). This CDR3 region has 13 residues. Trimming stripped 4 bases from V and 5 bases from J, with 8 bases between. CDR1 SGHTA and CDR2 FQGTGA come from the germline V gene. CDR3 coding DNA: TGTGCCAGCAGCTCCCGAGGGACCGGGGAGCTGTTTTTT. Translated: CASSSRGTGELFF.

The chain joins TRBV2 to TRBJ1-3, with D possibly TRBD1 on 5 matching bases. The CDR3 is 13 residues long. The germline V gene encodes CDR1 SNHLY and CDR2 FYNNEI. The V end lost 10 bases, the J end lost 1 base, and 11 bases lay between the germline ends. CDR3 amino acids: CAIGAGSGNTIYF. The CDR3 DNA is TGTGCCATCGGGGCGGGGTCTGGAAACACCATATATTTT.

V usage is TRBV5-1 and J usage is TRBJ1-1; D possibly corresponds to TRBD1 (5 bases). CDR3 length: 15 amino acids. Between the trimmed V and J ends, which lost 0 bases and 2 bases, there was a span of 11 bases. Per germline, CDR1 SGHRS and CDR2 YFSETQ. CDR3 DNA: TGCGCCAGCAGCTTGGTCGGGACTAAAAACACTGAAGCTTTCTTT. Translated, it gives CASSLVGTKNTEAFF.

The chain employs TRBV30 and TRBJ1-5; 9 bases are a match to TRBD1. The CDR3 runs 14 residues. With V trimmed by 4 bases and J by 1 base, 2 bases remained unmatched. The germline V gene has CDR1 GTSNPN and CDR2 SVGIG (reference sequence). CDR3 sequence (DNA): TGTGCCTGGAAGGACAGGGGAAGCAATCAGCCCCAGCATTTT. Translating gives CAWKDRGSNQPQHF.

The chain is built from TRBV6-6 and TRBJ1-5, with D possibly TRBD1 on 5 matching bases. The CDR3 has 15 amino acids. The V end lost 6 bases, the J end lost 4 bases, and 16 bases lay between the germline ends. CDR1 and CDR2 from the germline V gene are MNHNY and SVGAGI (reference sequence). CDR3 sequence reads: CASRPGRGSNQPQHF. The DNA for the CDR3 is TGTGCCAGCAGACCCGGTAGGGGTTCAAATCAGCCCCAGCATTTT.

The V gene is TRBV2, the J gene TRBJ1-5; 8 bases agree with TRBD1. CDR1 and CDR2 (germline): SNHLY, FYNNEI. CDR3 length: 14 amino acids. V dropped 6 bases and J dropped 7; count of bases not matched to a gene: 8. This CDR3 reads CASSRDRGRQPQHF. The CDR3 DNA is TGTGCCAGCAGCCGCGACAGGGGACGGCAGCCCCAGCATTTT.

The V call is TRBV11-2, the J call TRBJ2-3, with 9 nucleotides matching TRBD2. This CDR3 is built from 14 residues. The ends lost 1 base at V and 6 bases at J; junction bases unmatched: 2. Germline values: CDR1 SGHAT, CDR2 FQNNGV. CDR3 nucleotide sequence: TGTGCCAGCAGCTTAGGACTAGCGGCGGATACGCAGTATTTT. Translated, it gives CASSLGLAADTQYF.

This clone was seen only once. This chain joins TRBV2 and TRBJ2-6; D is undetermined. In germline, CDR1 is SNHLY, CDR2 FYNNEI. Trimming stripped 1 base from V and 0 bases from J, with 10 bases between. The CDR3 covers 17 residues. The CDR3 spells CASSEGLSGSGANVLTF. CDR3 nucleotide sequence: TGTGCCAGCAGTGAAGGTCTGTCCGGCTCTGGGGCCAACGTCCTGACTTTC.

V is TRBV19 and J is TRBJ2-2, with 7 bases aligning to TRBD1. Unmatched junction bases numbered 10, after V lost 5 bases and J lost 1 base. The CDR3 is made up of 17 amino acids. Germline CDR1 reads LNHDA; CDR2 reads SQIVND (reference sequence). The CDR3 here is CASSPHRDSLNTGELFF. CDR3 DNA sequence: TGTGCCAGTAGTCCACACCGGGACAGCCTGAACACCGGGGAGCTGTTTTTT.

The chain has TRBV7-8 and TRBJ1-1; D not resolved. The CDR3 is 13 residues long. Per germline, CDR1 SGHVS and CDR2 FQNEAQ. Trimming removed 0 bases at V and 10 bases at J, with 12 bases between. DNA for the CDR3: TGTGCCAGCAGCTTAGCGTCGACTAAGAGAGCTTTCTTT. Protein sequence: CASSLASTKRAFF.

The sample holds one count of this clone. The V and J genes are TRBV7-3 and TRBJ1-1, with a possible D match to TRBD1 (6 bases). In germline, CDR1 is SGHTA, CDR2 FQGTGA. The germline V and J ends were trimmed by 5 bases and 4 bases, with 11 bases remaining between them. This CDR3 spans 13 amino acids. The CDR3 here is CASSVGGATEAFF. Written as DNA, the CDR3 is TGTGCCAGCAGCGTCGGGGGGGCCACTGAAGCTTTCTTT.

The chain links TRBV11-3 to TRBJ2-2; the D gene is possibly TRBD1 (5 bases). Germline CDR1 is SGHNT and CDR2 is YENEEA. Trimming cost V 4 bases and J 4 bases, with 16 bases left between them. The CDR3 is 16 residues long. DNA for the CDR3: TGTGCCAGCAGCTCCAAAGGTGCAGGGATCACCGGGGAGCTGTTTTTT. It yields the protein CASSSKGAGITGELFF.

The V and J genes are TRBV18 and TRBJ2-3; 13 bases match TRBD2. This CDR3 comprises 15 residues. The V segment lost 6 bases and the J segment 6 bases; nucleotides outside the gene matches: 6. Germline V gives CDR1 KGHSH, CDR2 LQKENI. As DNA, the CDR3 is TGTGCCAGCTCCGGGACTAGCGGGGTTTTGGATACGCAGTATTTT. Translating it yields CASSGTSGVLDTQYF.

This clone was counted a few times. The V and J genes are TRBV4-2 and TRBJ2-3; 9 bases agree with TRBD2. Trimming at V came to 0 bases and at J to 3 bases, leaving 4 bases not matched to a gene. Germline CDR1 LGHNA, CDR2 YNFKEQ. The CDR3 totals 16 residues. The CDR3 DNA is TGTGCCAGCAGCCAAGAGGCTAGCGGGGCGACAGATACGCAGTATTTT. It is translated as CASSQEASGATDTQYF.

This chain connects TRBV4-1 to TRBJ1-1; the D gene is possibly TRBD1 (6 bases). The V gene lost 0 bases and the J gene lost 3 bases, with 11 bases spanning the gap. The length of the CDR3 is 15 residues. The germline CDR1 and CDR2 sequences are MGHRA and YSYEKL. The CDR3 DNA reads as TGCGCCAGCAGCCAAGATAGTGGGGGCCACACTGAAGCTTTCTTT. Protein: CASSQDSGGHTEAFF.

The chain couples TRBV11-3 to TRBJ1-1; 7 nucleotides agree with TRBD1. In germline, CDR1 is SGHNT, CDR2 YENEEA. V was pared by 5 bases and J by 6 bases, with 9 bases of the junction left unmatched. CDR3 length: 14 residues. CDR3 sequence: CASSAETGYAEAFF. For the CDR3, the DNA is TGTGCCAGCAGCGCCGAGACAGGGTACGCTGAAGCTTTCTTT. The variable domain in full, completed from reference TRBV11-3 and TRBJ1-1, reads EAGVVQSPRYKIIEKKQPVAFWCNPISGHNTLYWYLQNLGQGPELLIRYENEEAVDDSQLPKDRFSAERLKGVDSTLKIQPAELGDSAVYLCASSAETGYAEAFFGQGTRLTVV.

The V call is TRBV7-9, the J call TRBJ2-5; maybe TRBD2 (6 bases). Germline V gene lookup returns CDR1 SEHNR and CDR2 FQNEAQ (reference sequence). Trimming cost V 4 bases and J 6 bases, with 15 bases left between them. The CDR3 sequence is 14 residues long. CDR3 region: CASSSFSGPKTQYF. The CDR3 DNA reads as TGTGCCAGCAGCTCCTTTAGCGGCCCCAAGACCCAGTACTTC.

The V and J genes are TRBV7-9 and TRBJ2-1; a possible D gene is TRBD2 (6 bases). Germline V lookup: CDR1 SEHNR, CDR2 FQNEAQ (reference sequence). The CDR3 extends over 15 amino acids. Trimming took off 0 bases at V and 2 bases at J, with 8 bases between the two ends. The CDR3 DNA reads TGTGCCAGCAGCTTAGCGGCGGGAACCTACAATGAGCAGTTCTTC. This gives the protein CASSLAAGTYNEQFF. The variable domain in full, completed from reference TRBV7-9 and TRBJ2-1, reads DTGVSQNPRHKITKRGQNVTFRCDPISEHNRLYWYRQTLGQGPEFLTYFQNEAQLEKSRLLSDRFSAERPKGSFSTLEIQRTEQGDSAMYLCASSLAAGTYNEQFFGPGTRLTVL.

This clone appeared once. J is TRBJ2-7 and V is TRBV19; 7 bases are a match to TRBD1. The germline CDR1 and CDR2 sequences are LNHDA and SQIVND (reference sequence). V lost 1 base to trimming and J lost 2 bases; unmatched junction nucleotides: 11. The CDR3 has 17 amino acids. CDR3 loop: CASSIVARDSDPYEQYF. CDR3 coding DNA: TGTGCCAGTAGTATAGTTGCCCGGGACAGTGACCCCTACGAGCAGTACTTC.